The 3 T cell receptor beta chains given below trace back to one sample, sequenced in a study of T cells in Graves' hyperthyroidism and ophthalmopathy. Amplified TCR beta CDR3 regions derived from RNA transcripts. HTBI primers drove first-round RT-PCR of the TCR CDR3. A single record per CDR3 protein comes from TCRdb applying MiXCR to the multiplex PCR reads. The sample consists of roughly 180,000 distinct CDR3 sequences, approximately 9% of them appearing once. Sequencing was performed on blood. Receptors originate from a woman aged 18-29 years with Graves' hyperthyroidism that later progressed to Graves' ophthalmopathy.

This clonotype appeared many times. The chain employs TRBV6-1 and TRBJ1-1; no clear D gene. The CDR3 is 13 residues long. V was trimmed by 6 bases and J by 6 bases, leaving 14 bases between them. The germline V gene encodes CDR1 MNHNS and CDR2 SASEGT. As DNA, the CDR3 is TGTGCCAGCAGCCGCCCTCCTGAACCTGAAGCTTTCTTT. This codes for CASSRPPEPEAFF.

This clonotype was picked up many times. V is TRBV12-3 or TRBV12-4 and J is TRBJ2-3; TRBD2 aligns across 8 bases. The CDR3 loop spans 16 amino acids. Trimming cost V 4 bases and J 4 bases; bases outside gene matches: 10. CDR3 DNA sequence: TGTGCCAGCAGTTCCTTAACGGGGGGGAACGCAGATACGCAGTATTTT. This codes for CASSSLTGGNADTQYF.

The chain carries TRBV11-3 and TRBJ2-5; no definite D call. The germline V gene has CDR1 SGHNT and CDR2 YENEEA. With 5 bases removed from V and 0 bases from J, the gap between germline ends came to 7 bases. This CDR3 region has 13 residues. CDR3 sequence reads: CASSGDNQETQYF. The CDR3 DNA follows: TGTGCCAGCAGCGGTGACAACCAAGAGACCCAGTACTTC. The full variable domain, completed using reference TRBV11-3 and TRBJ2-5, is EAGVVQSPRYKIIEKKQPVAFWCNPISGHNTLYWYLQNLGQGPELLIRYENEEAVDDSQLPKDRFSAERLKGVDSTLKIQPAELGDSAVYLCASSGDNQETQYFGPGTRLLVL.